These 13 T cell receptor delta chains share one sample of origin, sequenced in a study of gamma-delta T cells after stem cell transplantation. TCRdb reanalysed the RT-PCR reads via CATT. The sample comprises a few thousand delta-chain clones, approximately 4.3% of which are singletons, and more than 30% rests with the top ten. Input material: gamma-delta T cells. All receptors derive from a human donor. It is not recorded whose cells these are; they may come from a transplant donor.

This clone appeared a few times. A read error likely explains why the TCRdb protein, taken from a much larger clone, differs from this DNA's translation at residue 15; the protein shown is translated from the DNA. This rearrangement joins TRDV2 to TRDJ1, with 13 bases that match TRDD3. The CDR3 loop spans 18 amino acids. Germline CDR1 GEAIGNYY, CDR2 EKD. This CDR3 is CACDPITGGYASTDELIF. DNA for the CDR3: TGTGCCTGTGATCCCATTACTGGGGGATACGCGAGCACCGATGAACTCATCTTT.

As for this clone: Given a far larger clone just one base away, this is likely a sequencing read error. The same CDR3 arises from other DNA sequences in this sample as well. This chain links TRDV2 with TRDJ1; a weak D match, TRDD3 (6 bases). Germline V gene lookup returns CDR1 GEAIGNYY and CDR2 EKD. This CDR3 is built from 20 residues. DNA of the CDR3: TGCGCCTGTGACACCGTGTTGGGGGGTCGGACCACCCGGTACACCGATAAACTCATCTTT. It codes for CACDTVLGGRTTRYTDKLIF.

This clone was detected a few times. For this DNA, TCRdb reports the protein of a much larger clone, which diverges at residues 5 and 6, most likely from a read error; the protein presented here is translated directly from the DNA. The chain uses TRDV2 and TRDJ3; 11 positions match TRDD3. CDR1 is GEAIGNYY and CDR2 is EKD in the germline V gene. Trimming removed 3 bases from V and 0 bases from J; junction bases left unmatched: 6. The CDR3 spans 19 residues. The CDR3 protein is CACDSLGDTLSWDTRQMFF. For the CDR3, the DNA is TGTGCCTGTGACTCCCTGGGGGATACACTCTCCTGGGACACCCGACAGATGTTTTTC.

Note on this clone: A far larger clone differs by one base, so this is likely a read error. In the same sample, other DNA sequences code for this CDR3. The chain uses TRDV2 and TRDJ3, with 12 bases matching TRDD3. This CDR3 is built from 23 residues. In germline, CDR1 is GEAIGNYY, CDR2 EKD. The CDR3 loop reads CACDIVLTGGYPVGSWDTRQMFF. The CDR3, as DNA: TGTGCCTGTGACATCGTGTTGACTGGGGGATACCCTGTGGGCTCCTGGGACACTCGACAGATGTTTTTC.

V and J are TRDV2 and TRDJ3; D unclear. The CDR3 is 18 residues long. V lost 0 bases and J lost 0, with 11 bases in between. Germline V CDR1 and CDR2: GEAIGNYY, EKD. CDR3 in DNA: TGTGCCTGTGACACCGCCGGGGTTAGCTCCTGGGACACCCGACAGATGTTTTTC. Its protein product is CACDTAGVSSWDTRQMFF.

This clone is medium-sized in the sample. Other DNA variants within this sample encode the same CDR3. The chain has TRDV2 and TRDJ1, with 12 bases aligning to TRDD3. The trim removed 2 bases at V and 5 bases at J, leaving 23 bases unmatched. The CDR3 runs to 21 residues. CDR1 is GEAIGNYY and CDR2 is EKD in the germline V gene. CDR3 sequence: CACDRVGGSNPGGYEGDKLIF. The CDR3 nucleotides are TGTGCCTGTGACAGAGTCGGTGGTTCCAACCCTGGGGGATACGAAGGAGATAAACTCATCTTT.

In its sample, this clone was seen a few times. A far larger clone is off by one base, so a read error is likely. The sample has other DNA sequences that encode this CDR3 too. The chain combines TRDV2 with TRDJ1; 11 positions agree with TRDD3. Germline V gene sequence: CDR1 GEAIGNYY, CDR2 EKD. Trimming cost V 3 bases and J 7 bases; bases outside gene matches: 12. This CDR3 contains 16 residues. Here the CDR3 reads CACDPIDTGGYGKLIF. The CDR3 DNA is TGTGCCTGTGACCCTATCGATACTGGGGGATATGGTAAACTCATCTTT.

This clone came up a few times. A far more abundant clone sits one base away, making this likely a read error. Other DNA variants within this sample encode the same CDR3. The V call is TRDV2, the J call TRDJ1; TRDD3 matches at 11 bases. This CDR3 has 18 residues. The germline CDR1 and CDR2 sequences are GEAIGNYY and EKD. V lost 4 bases and J lost 2; bases outside the gene matches: 14. The CDR3 is CACDTVDGGYAGTDKLIF. CDR3 DNA: TGTGCCTGTGATACCGTTGATGGGGGATACGCAGGGACCGATAAACTCATCTTT.

About this clone: Other DNA sequences within the sample encode an identical CDR3. The chain couples TRDV2 to TRDJ1, with 7 bases that match TRDD3. The CDR3 covers 16 residues. Looked up from germline, CDR1 is GEAIGNYY and CDR2 is EKD. The V gene end was trimmed by 3 bases and the J gene end by 0 bases; junction bases not matched to a gene: 9. CDR3 sequence: CACDRLGATNTDKLIF. As DNA, the CDR3 is TGTGCCTGTGACCGCCTGGGGGCTACCAACACCGATAAACTCATCTTT.

This clone was found a few times. The J gene is TRDJ1, the V gene TRDV2; 8 bases map to TRDD3. Germline lookup yields CDR1 GEAIGNYY and CDR2 EKD. Unmatched junction bases numbered 11, after V lost 3 bases and J lost 0 bases. The CDR3 has 17 amino acids. The CDR3 coding sequence is TGTGCCTGTGACGCACTGGGGGGTCCTCGGTACACCGATAAACTCATCTTT. Its protein is CACDALGGPRYTDKLIF.

A few counts support this clone. With a far larger clone one base away, a read error is the likely cause. This chain links TRDV2 with TRDJ1; TRDD3 matches at 13 bases. The CDR3 runs to 21 residues. Germline-derived CDR1 and CDR2 are GEAIGNYY and EKD. The CDR3 reads CACDPLRSFTGGYASTAKLIF. The DNA of the CDR3 is TGTGCCTGTGACCCTCTCAGAAGCTTTACTGGGGGATACGCTTCCACCGCTAAACTCATCTTT.

By frequency in the sample, this clone is medium-sized. Other DNA sequences in the sample encode the same CDR3. This rearrangement joins TRDV2 to TRDJ3; 12 bases match TRDD3. The CDR3 totals 20 residues. The J segment lost 0 bases and the V segment lost 0 bases, leaving 5 bases of the junction unmatched. The germline V gene encodes CDR1 GEAIGNYY and CDR2 EKD. The CDR3: CACDTVLGDTDSWDTRQMFF. The CDR3 DNA is TGTGCCTGTGACACCGTACTGGGGGATACCGACTCCTGGGACACCCGACAGATGTTTTTC.

The sample holds a few counts of this clone. This rearrangement joins TRDV2 to TRDJ1, with 12 bases identical to TRDD3. Germline lookup yields CDR1 GEAIGNYY and CDR2 EKD. Trimming removed 0 bases from V and 3 bases from J; junction bases left unmatched: 13. The CDR3 sequence is 19 residues long. Here the CDR3 reads CACDTVLNWGIQFSDKLIF. DNA for the CDR3: TGTGCCTGTGACACCGTACTCAACTGGGGGATACAATTTTCCGATAAACTCATCTTT.